The 14 T cell receptor beta chains below come from one sample, sequenced in a study of regulatory T cells in long-lasting Graves disease. Time point reported: newly diagnosed GD, antithyroid drugs for less than 3 months. PBMC-derived RNA was used for the TCR library. iRepertoire HTBI primers and Arm-PCR of CDR3 regions built TCR beta libraries. TCRdb re-derived calls from the multiplex PCR reads in MiXCR, one entry per CDR3 protein. Among 350,000 to 500,000 distinct CDR3 sequences listed, 14% were seen once. These data were also filed under a second study, of T cells in Graves' hyperthyroidism and ophthalmopathy.

The sample here was peripheral blood mononuclear cells (PBMCs), taken at new diagnosis, from a patient treated with antithyroid drugs. The receptors originated from a woman aged 50 to 65 with Graves disease.

This chain joins TRBV20-1 and TRBJ1-5, with D possibly being TRBD1 (5 bases). V was shortened by 5 bases and J by 7 bases, with 15 bases between the two germline ends. Germline values: CDR1 DFQATT, CDR2 SNEGSKA (reference sequence). CDR3 length: 13 residues. CDR3 DNA: TGCAGTGCTCAGCCCAGGGTAGGGCAGCCCCAGCATTTT. This translates into CSAQPRVGQPQHF.

The chain uses TRBV15 and TRBJ2-4, with D perhaps matching TRBD1 (6 bases). Germline V gene data show CDR1 as LNHNV and CDR2 as YYDKDF (reference sequence). The CDR3 is 16 amino acids. V dropped 1 base and J dropped 0 bases, with 10 bases sitting between them. This CDR3 is CATSRGVRGAKNIQYF. The CDR3 nucleotides read TGTGCCACCAGCAGAGGAGTCAGGGGAGCCAAAAACATTCAGTACTTC.

This clonotype was counted many times. This chain uses TRBV7-2 with TRBJ2-5; no reliable D call. Germline values: CDR1 SGHTA, CDR2 FQGNSA. Trimming pared 4 bases from V and 4 bases from J, leaving 7 bases between. The CDR3 loop spans 12 amino acids. The CDR3 bases are TGTGCCAGCAGCTCACCCCGAGAGACCCAGTACTTC. Translation gives CASSSPRETQYF.

This sequence joins TRBV5-6 and TRBJ1-2; tentatively, D is TRBD1 (6 bases). Trimming took 5 bases from V and 5 from J, leaving 16 bases between them. The CDR3 extends over 14 amino acids. Germline V lookup: CDR1 SGHDT, CDR2 YYEEEE. The DNA for the CDR3 is TGTGCCAGCAGGGACTACAGGGCGGATTATGGCTACACCTTC. Residues: CASRDYRADYGYTF.

The count of this clonotype is one. With a much larger clone just one base away, this may be a read error. The CDR3 DNA sequence: TGTGCCAGCAGCCAAGGACAGGGGGTAACAGATACGCGGTATTTT. This sequence encodes CASSQGQGVTDTRYF. The chain carries TRBV7-9 and TRBJ2-3; 10 bases map to TRBD1. CDR3 length: 15 residues. Per the germline V gene, CDR1 is SEHNR and CDR2 is FQNEAQ (reference sequence).

In its sample, this clonotype was seen a few times. The chain carries TRBV29-1 and TRBJ1-2; 10 positions agree with TRBD1. The ends lost 7 bases at V and 4 bases at J; junction bases unmatched: 6. Germline CDR1 is SQVTM and CDR2 is ANQGSEA. The CDR3 totals 13 residues. This CDR3 is CSAEDRGTYGYTF. Written as DNA, the CDR3 is TGCAGCGCTGAGGACAGGGGGACCTATGGCTACACCTTC.

This clonotype was seen repeatedly, ten times or more. This chain joins TRBV27 and TRBJ2-7; D ambiguous. The CDR3 consists of 15 residues. Looked up from germline, CDR1 is MNHEY and CDR2 is SMNVEV (reference sequence). The ends were cut back, 6 bases at V and 0 bases at J, with 15 bases in the middle. CDR3 sequence reads: CASSTGRTVSYEQYF. The CDR3, as DNA: TGTGCCAGCAGCACCGGACGTACGGTCTCCTACGAGCAGTACTTC.

The chain joins TRBV4-1 to TRBJ2-1, with 12 bases lining up with TRBD1. Germline trimming cut 2 bases from V and 3 bases from J; bases unmatched to any gene: 11. The germline gives CDR1 MGHRA, CDR2 YSYEKL. CDR3 length: 19 residues. CDR3 in amino acids: CASSQPGQGARGVYNEQFF. DNA of the CDR3: TGCGCCAGCAGCCAACCGGGACAGGGGGCGAGAGGTGTCTACAATGAGCAGTTCTTC.

There are many counts of this clonotype. The DNA for the CDR3 is TGTGCCAGCAGTTTTTTTCGGAACAATGAGCAGTTCTTC. This translates into CASSFFRNNEQFF. This chain connects TRBV28 to TRBJ2-1; the D is unclear. V lost 3 bases and J 5 bases, leaving 8 bases between the germline ends. The germline CDR1 and CDR2 sequences are MDHEN and SYDVKM. This CDR3 has 13 amino acids.

The rearrangement links TRBV29-1 to TRBJ2-7, with D possibly TRBD2 on 5 matching bases. CDR1 and CDR2 (germline): SQVTM, ANQGSEA. Trimming stripped 7 bases from V and 7 bases from J, with 14 bases between. CDR3 length equals 11 residues. The CDR3 is CSASTGGEQYF. The CDR3 coding sequence is TGCAGCGCTTCGACCGGAGGTGAGCAGTACTTC.

Only a few counts were recorded for this clonotype. The rearrangement uses TRBV28 and TRBJ2-5, with D unclear. This CDR3 is 13 amino acids long. V lost 10 bases and J lost 2, with 14 bases in between. Germline V gene data show CDR1 as MDHEN and CDR2 as SYDVKM. The CDR3 region has the DNA TGTGCCACACGCCCACGGCGGCAAGAGACCCAGTACTTC. Translating gives CATRPRRQETQYF.

The chain has TRBV7-9 and TRBJ2-3; 7 nucleotides match TRBD2. Losses at the gene ends were 5 bases for V and 0 bases for J; bases not matched to a gene: 5. Germline V gene sequence: CDR1 SEHNR, CDR2 FQNEAQ (reference sequence). The CDR3 loop spans 15 amino acids. CDR3 sequence (DNA): TGTGCCAGCAGCCCCACTAGCGTTAGCACAGATACGCAGTATTTT. It encodes CASSPTSVSTDTQYF.

This clonotype has a count of ten or more. The gene calls are TRBV28 and TRBJ2-7, with D perhaps TRBD1 (6 bases). The CDR3 sequence is 14 residues long. V was pared by 3 bases and J by 4 bases, with 13 bases between. Germline V gives CDR1 MDHEN, CDR2 SYDVKM. The CDR3 DNA reads TGTGCCAGCAGTTTCTCTCCAGGGGCGTACGAGCAGTACTTC. As protein: CASSFSPGAYEQYF. The full variable domain, completed using reference TRBV28 and TRBJ2-7, is DVKVTQSSRYLVKRTGEKVFLECVQDMDHENMFWYRQDPGLGLRLIYFSYDVKMKEKGDIPEGYSVSREKKERFSLILESASTNQTSMYLCASSFSPGAYEQYFGPGTRLTVT.

Many counts were recorded for this clonotype. The V and J genes are TRBV24-1 and TRBJ2-1, with unresolved D. The CDR3 runs 14 residues. V was trimmed by 3 bases and J by 3 bases, leaving 8 bases between them. Germline lookup yields CDR1 KGHDR and CDR2 SFDVKD. DNA of the CDR3: TGTGCCACCAGTGATCCCAGGATCTACAATGAGCAGTTCTTC. Translation: CATSDPRIYNEQFF.